This T cell receptor beta chain stems from a study of patients and donors after allogeneic stem cell transplantation. This clonotype counts as medium-sized. MiXCR was run by TCRdb on the RT-PCR reads, yielding one entry per CDR3 protein. The sample has 200,000 to 250,000 distinct CDR3 sequences; around an eighth are singletons. This CDR3 is built from 19 residues. V gave up 4 bases and J gave up 2 bases, with 24 bases separating them. Germline CDR1 reads SGDLS; CDR2 reads YYNGEE. The source is a human donor who was either an allogeneic HSCT recipient or a stem cell or donor lymphocyte infusion donor (not recorded which). It is not recorded whose cells these are; they may come from a transplant donor. The sequencing input was blood, either unsorted or a sorted T cell fraction (not recorded which). The chain is built from TRBV9 and TRBJ2-2; possible D gene TRBD1, 6 bases. Here the CDR3 reads CASSPRVGGRLHNTGELFF. The CDR3 DNA reads as TGTGCCAGCAGCCCCCGAGTAGGGGGTCGACTACACAACACCGGGGAGCTGTTTTTT.